One and the same sample provided the 25 T cell receptor beta chains below, sequenced in a study of blood T cell repertoires in COVID-19. This table comes from immunoSEQ multiplex PCR, and its TCRdb copy is limited to in-frame clones, with some not included. This sample carries some 260,000 clones, around 90% of them seen once, and the ten largest clones take 1.5% to 2%. Sequencing was carried out using PBMCs or T cells enriched from blood (not recorded which). Receptors originate from a woman younger than 30 who had recovered from COVID-19.

This chain connects TRBV3-1 (or the pseudogene TRBV3-2) to TRBJ1-5, with unresolved D. Trimming took off 1 base at V and 4 bases at J, with 8 bases between the two ends. Germline CDR1 and CDR2: LGHDT and YNNKEL (reference sequence). CDR3 length equals 14 residues. The CDR3 region is CASSQVFLNQPQHF. CDR3 nucleotides: TGTGCCAGCAGCCAAGTCTTCCTTAATCAGCCCCAGCATTTT.

The CDR3 loop reads CASRMSGVSSYEQYF. In nucleotides, the CDR3 is TGTGCCAGCCGGATGAGCGGGGTCTCCTCCTACGAGCAGTACTTC. The genes are TRBV6-5 and TRBJ2-7; 7 nucleotides line up with TRBD2. V lost 8 bases, J lost 0 bases, and 10 bases stayed unmatched. The CDR3 has 15 residues. Germline CDR1 is MNHEY and CDR2 is SVGAGI.

The genes are TRBV6-1 and TRBJ1-2; tentative D call: TRBD1 (5 bases). CDR3 length: 14 residues. Germline lookup yields CDR1 MNHNS and CDR2 SASEGT. Trimming pared 2 bases from V and 3 bases from J, leaving 10 bases between. CDR3 bases: TGTGCCAGCAGTGAATTGGGGCCCTACTATGGCTACACCTTC. Amino acid sequence: CASSELGPYYGYTF.

This rearrangement joins TRBV9 to TRBJ1-4; 10 nucleotides agree with TRBD1. This CDR3 has 18 residues. The V gene's germline CDR1 is SGDLS and CDR2 YYNGEE. V trimming: 0 bases; J trimming: 7 bases; junction bases outside the gene matches: 12. In DNA, the CDR3 is TGTGCCAGCAGCGTAGCTCAGGACAGGGGGTCTGGATCTGAAAAACTGTTTTTT. This gives the protein CASSVAQDRGSGSEKLFF.

This clone was recorded once. The chain has TRBV2 and TRBJ1-6; TRBD1 matches at 9 bases. Unmatched junction bases numbered 11, after V lost 8 bases and J lost 9 bases. Germline loops: CDR1 SNHLY, CDR2 FYNNEI. This CDR3 is 15 amino acids long. The CDR3 nucleotides are TGTGCCAGCCGGGGGGACAGGGCTATATCTTCACCCCTCCACTTT. Translated: CASRGDRAISSPLHF. The full variable domain, rest sourced from reference TRBV2 and TRBJ1-6, is EPEVTQTPSHQVTQMGQEVILRCVPISNHLYFYWYRQILGQKVEFLVSFYNNEISEKSEIFDDQFSVERPDGSNFTLKIRSTKLEDSAMYFCASRGDRAISSPLHFGNGTRLTVT.

The chain recombines TRBV10-1 with TRBJ2-4, with 7 bases identical to TRBD1. After removal of 4 bases from V and 5 bases from J, the junction contained 8 bases not matched to a gene. Germline V gene lookup returns CDR1 WNHNN and CDR2 SYGVQD (reference sequence). This CDR3 spans 15 amino acids. CDR3 region: CASSASDRVENIQYF. The CDR3 DNA sequence: TGCGCCAGCAGTGCTTCCGACAGGGTGGAAAACATTCAGTACTTC.

This clone was recorded only once. The chain couples TRBV27 to TRBJ1-5; D is possibly TRBD1 (5 bases). CDR1 and CDR2 (germline): MNHEY, SMNVEV (reference sequence). Trimming removed 5 bases from V and 9 bases from J, with 17 bases in between. This CDR3 is built from 14 residues. The CDR3 loop is CASSLTGGRRPQHF. DNA for the CDR3: TGTGCCAGCAGTCTGACGGGGGGTCGTCGGCCCCAGCATTTT.

The chain has TRBV7-2 and TRBJ2-7; perhaps TRBD2 as D (5 bases). The CDR3 runs to 15 residues. Germline V gives CDR1 SGHTA, CDR2 FQGNSA. V shed 1 base and J shed 4 bases, with 14 bases lying between them. CDR3 in amino acids: CASSLEANGLYEQYF. For the CDR3, the DNA is TGTGCCAGCAGCTTAGAGGCTAATGGACTTTACGAGCAGTACTTC.

This chain joins TRBV5-6 and TRBJ1-2; 9 nucleotides match TRBD1. Germline CDR1 SGHDT, CDR2 YYEEEE. This CDR3 is 13 amino acids long. After removal of 3 bases from V and 4 bases from J, the junction contained 1 base not matched to a gene. CDR3 DNA: TGTGCCAGCAGCTCGGGACAGGGCTATGGCTACACCTTC. It specifies CASSSGQGYGYTF.

Written as DNA, the CDR3 is TGTGCCAGCGGCGACAGGGGTCGGTACGAGCAGTACTTC. The encoded protein is CASGDRGRYEQYF. The J gene is TRBJ2-7, the V gene TRBV6-5; 8 nucleotides line up with TRBD1. V was pared by 8 bases and J by 4 bases, with 7 bases of the junction left unmatched. The CDR3 totals 13 residues. Germline values: CDR1 MNHEY, CDR2 SVGAGI.

The chain links TRBV20-1 to TRBJ1-6; no clear D. Trimming took off 3 bases at V and 0 bases at J, with 6 bases between the two ends. From germline, CDR1 is DFQATT and CDR2 SNEGSKA (reference sequence). CDR3 length: 14 amino acids. As DNA, the CDR3 is TGCAGTGCTAGTCCGAGCTCCTATAATTCACCCCTCCACTTT. Protein sequence: CSASPSSYNSPLHF.

This clone was detected a few times. The gene calls are TRBV4-1 and TRBJ1-1; D call uncertain. Per the germline V gene, CDR1 is MGHRA and CDR2 is YSYEKL. V lost 4 bases and J 2 bases, leaving 14 bases between the germline ends. This CDR3 region has 15 residues. The CDR3 reads CASSRGFIDNTEAFF. The DNA for the CDR3 is TGCGCCAGCAGCCGCGGTTTTATAGATAACACTGAAGCTTTCTTT.

The chain couples TRBV27 to TRBJ1-2; TRBD1 is a possible D gene (5 bases). This CDR3 has 14 residues. V lost 5 bases, J lost 8 bases, and 18 bases lay in between. Germline V lookup: CDR1 MNHEY, CDR2 SMNVEV (reference sequence). The CDR3 loop reads CASSEGLLTTGYTF. The CDR3 coding sequence is TGTGCCAGCAGTGAGGGACTCCTCACTACAGGCTACACCTTC.

Regarding this clone: Other DNA sequences in the sample encode the same CDR3. The rearrangement uses TRBV29-1 and TRBJ1-1, with a possible D match to TRBD1 (6 bases). Trimming removed 4 bases at V and 1 base at J, with 10 bases between. This CDR3 comprises 13 residues. The germline V gene encodes CDR1 SQVTM and CDR2 ANQGSEA. This chain's CDR3 is CSVAQGGNTEAFF. The CDR3 region has the DNA TGCAGCGTTGCACAGGGTGGGAACACTGAAGCTTTCTTT.

The chain combines TRBV7-3 with TRBJ2-1; 7 bases match TRBD2. CDR3 length equals 15 residues. Germline V gene lookup returns CDR1 SGHTA and CDR2 FQGTGA. V lost 3 bases and J lost 3; bases outside the gene matches: 5. CDR3 in DNA: TGTGCCAGCAGCTTCTCGCGCGGGAGCTACAATGAGCAGTTCTTC. Encoded protein: CASSFSRGSYNEQFF.

The chain uses TRBV27 and TRBJ1-5; TRBD1 agrees at 7 bases. The ends lost 9 bases at V and 7 bases at J; junction bases unmatched: 9. CDR3 length: 13 residues. The germline CDR1 and CDR2 sequences are MNHEY and SMNVEV (reference sequence). The CDR3 here is CASKGGAGQPQHF. For the CDR3, the DNA is TGTGCCAGTAAAGGGGGCGCGGGCCAGCCCCAGCATTTT.

This chain connects TRBV7-9 to TRBJ1-1; maybe TRBD1 (6 bases). The CDR3 spans 16 residues. V lost 3 bases, J lost 0 bases, and 14 bases lay in between. Germline-derived CDR1 and CDR2 are SEHNR and FQNEAQ (reference sequence). CDR3 bases: TGTGCCAGCAGCTTTGATGTTAGACAGGTGAACACTGAAGCTTTCTTT. It is translated as CASSFDVRQVNTEAFF. The full variable domain, with the rest looked up from reference TRBV7-9 and TRBJ1-1, is DTGVSQNPRHKITKRGQNVTFRCDPISEHNRLYWYRQTLGQGPEFLTYFQNEAQLEKSRLLSDRFSAERPKGSFSTLEIQRTEQGDSAMYLCASSFDVRQVNTEAFFGQGTRLTVV.

V gene TRBV29-1 combines with J gene TRBJ1-1, with TRBD1 as a possible D gene (5 bases). V lost 4 bases to trimming and J lost 0 bases, with 9 bases between them. The CDR3 totals 13 residues. Germline CDR1 and CDR2: SQVTM and ANQGSEA. The CDR3 DNA is TGCAGCGTTGGGGGGGTCCTGAACACTGAAGCTTTCTTT. Amino acids: CSVGGVLNTEAFF.

With respect to this clone: Other DNA sequences from this sample encode an identical CDR3 as well. The chain is built from TRBV27 and TRBJ2-1, with TRBD2 matching over 9 bases. This CDR3 spans 16 amino acids. CDR1 MNHEY and CDR2 SMNVEV come from the germline V gene (reference sequence). V was clipped by 0 bases and J by 4 bases; unmatched bases: 4. CDR3 sequence (DNA): TGTGCCAGCAGTTTATCCGGACTAGCGCCATACAATGAGCAGTTCTTC. It is translated as CASSLSGLAPYNEQFF.

The CDR3 DNA is TGTGCCAGCACCCCGGCATCGGGGACCCAGTACTTC. Its protein is CASTPASGTQYF. The chain has TRBV5-8 and TRBJ2-5; D unclear. V was pared by 6 bases and J by 7 bases, with 13 bases between. The CDR3 length is 12 residues. CDR1 is SGHTS, CDR2 YDEGEE, per germline.

The V and J genes are TRBV9 and TRBJ2-5; 8 nucleotides agree with TRBD2. Germline V gene lookup returns CDR1 SGDLS and CDR2 YYNGEE. J lost 4 bases, V lost 4 bases, and 9 bases had no gene match. This CDR3 spans 15 amino acids. DNA of the CDR3: TGTGCCAGCAGCTCCGCACTGACTAGCGCAGAGACCCAGTACTTC. Translated: CASSSALTSAETQYF. The complete variable domain, with remaining parts taken from reference TRBV9 and TRBJ2-5, reads DSGVTQTPKHLITATGQRVTLRCSPRSGDLSVYWYQQSLDQGLQFLIQYYNGEERAKGNILERFSAQQFPDLHSELNLSSLELGDSALYFCASSSALTSAETQYFGPGTRLLVL.

The V call is TRBV20-1, the J call TRBJ1-2, with unresolved D. The CDR3 loop spans 13 amino acids. Deletions cut 3 bases from V and 0 bases from J, with 8 bases between. Germline V CDR1 and CDR2: DFQATT, SNEGSKA (reference sequence). For the CDR3, the DNA is TGCAGTGCTAGTGCCCTTACTAACTATGGCTACACCTTC. It encodes CSASALTNYGYTF.

This chain links TRBV5-6 with TRBJ2-3; the D is unclear. CDR1 and CDR2 from the germline V gene are SGHDT and YYEEEE. There are 14 residues in the CDR3. V lost 0 bases and J 6 bases, leaving 11 bases between the germline ends. CDR3 sequence (DNA): TGTGCCAGCAGCTTGGCTGGCAGGATGGATACGCAGTATTTT. It codes for CASSLAGRMDTQYF. The full variable domain, rest sourced from reference TRBV5-6 and TRBJ2-3, is DAGVTQSPTHLIKTRGQQVTLRCSPKSGHDTVSWYQQALGQGPQFIFQYYEEEERQRGNFPDRFSGHQFPNYSSELNVNALLLGDSALYLCASSLAGRMDTQYFGPGTRLTVL.

This chain links TRBV7-9 with TRBJ2-2, with 8 bases lining up with TRBD1. With 0 bases clipped from V and 6 bases from J, the junction kept 6 bases outside the gene matches. CDR3 size: 16 residues. Germline lookup yields CDR1 SEHNR and CDR2 FQNEAQ (reference sequence). CDR3 nucleotides: TGTGCCAGCAGCTTAGCAGGACAGGGATTAGCCGGGGAGCTGTTTTTT. It encodes CASSLAGQGLAGELFF.

CDR3 nucleotides: TGTGCCAGCAGCCTAACAGGGATGAACACTGAAGCTTTCTTT. Its translation: CASSLTGMNTEAFF. The chain uses TRBV5-4 and TRBJ1-1; D is possibly TRBD1 (6 bases). The germline gives CDR1 SGHNT, CDR2 YYREEE (reference sequence). This CDR3 has 14 residues. The ends were cut back, 4 bases at V and 0 bases at J, with 10 bases in the middle.